These 2 T cell receptor beta chains were all obtained from the same sample, sequenced in a study of beta chain features in type 1 diabetes. Investigators reverse transcribed all isolated RNA, so they sequenced expressed TCRB transcripts. The data were produced by immunoSEQ multiplex PCR, yet TCRdb's version contains in-frame clones alone and is incomplete. The sample shows approximately 250,000 clones, over 7.5% of them seen only once. Sequencing was done on a sample of naive CD4+ T cells from blood. These receptor sequences come from a woman younger than 35 in good health.

The rearrangement links TRBV2 to TRBJ2-1; 12 bases match TRBD2. Germline V CDR1 and CDR2: SNHLY, FYNNEI. V shed 4 bases, J shed 6 bases, and the junction held 4 bases outside the gene matches. This CDR3 comprises 15 residues. CDR3 nucleotide sequence: TGTGCCAGCAGTGCGAAGACTAGCGGGAGCAATGAGCAGTTCTTC. Translation gives CASSAKTSGSNEQFF. Looking up the rest from reference TRBV2 and TRBJ2-1 gives the full variable domain: EPEVTQTPSHQVTQMGQEVILRCVPISNHLYFYWYRQILGQKVEFLVSFYNNEISEKSEIFDDQFSVERPDGSNFTLKIRSTKLEDSAMYFCASSAKTSGSNEQFFGPGTRLTVL.

This clone was counted between two and nine times. The chain carries TRBV9 and TRBJ1-1, with unresolved D. The V gene lost 4 bases and the J gene lost 4 bases, with 20 bases spanning the gap. Germline values: CDR1 SGDLS, CDR2 YYNGEE. This CDR3 contains 16 residues. The CDR3 nucleotides are TGTGCCAGCAGCCCCCTTGGCGGGAGGATGAGCACTGAAGCTTTCTTT. The encoded protein is CASSPLGGRMSTEAFF.